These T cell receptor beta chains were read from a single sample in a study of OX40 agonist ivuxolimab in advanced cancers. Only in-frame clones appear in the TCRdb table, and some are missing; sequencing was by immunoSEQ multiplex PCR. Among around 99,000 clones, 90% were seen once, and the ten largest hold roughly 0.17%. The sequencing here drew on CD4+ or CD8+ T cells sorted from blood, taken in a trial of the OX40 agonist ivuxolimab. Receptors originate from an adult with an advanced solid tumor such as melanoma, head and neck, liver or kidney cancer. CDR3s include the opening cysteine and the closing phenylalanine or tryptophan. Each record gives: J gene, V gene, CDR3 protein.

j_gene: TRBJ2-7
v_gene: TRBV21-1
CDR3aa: CASSKVGEGLPSYEQYF

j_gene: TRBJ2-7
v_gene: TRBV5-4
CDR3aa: CASSLNPPSYEQYF

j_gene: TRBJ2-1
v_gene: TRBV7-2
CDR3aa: CASSLVGGGSYNEQFF

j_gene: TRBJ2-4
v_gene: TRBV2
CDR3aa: CASSVKSSAKNIQYF

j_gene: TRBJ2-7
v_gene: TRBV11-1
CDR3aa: CASSLAHRGRYEQYF

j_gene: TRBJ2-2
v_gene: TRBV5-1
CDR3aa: CASSPTRWNTGELFF

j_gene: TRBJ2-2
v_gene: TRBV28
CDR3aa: CASSLGNGAGTSTGELFF

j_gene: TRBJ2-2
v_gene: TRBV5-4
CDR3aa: CASSLGRNVNTGELFF

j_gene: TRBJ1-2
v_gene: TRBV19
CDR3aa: CASTPGTQVGGYTF

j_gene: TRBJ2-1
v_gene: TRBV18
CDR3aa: CASSGWRETPNEQFF

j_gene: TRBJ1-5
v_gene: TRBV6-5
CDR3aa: CASRDHRGDQPQHF

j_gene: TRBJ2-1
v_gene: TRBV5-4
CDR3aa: CASSPPGLAGGISRNEQFF

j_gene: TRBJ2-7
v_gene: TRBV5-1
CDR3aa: CASSWGSSGASSYEQYF

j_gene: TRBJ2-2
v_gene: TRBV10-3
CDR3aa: CAARDEGYTGELFF

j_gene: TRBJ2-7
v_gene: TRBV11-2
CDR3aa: CASSLVGAYEQYF

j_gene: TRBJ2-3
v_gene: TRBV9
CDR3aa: CASSVGPSGTDTQYF